This T cell receptor (beta chain) originates from a study of T cells in Graves' hyperthyroidism and ophthalmopathy. Authors of the study amplified TCR beta CDR3 regions from RNA transcripts. The study used the HTBI primer set for a first-round RT-PCR of the TCR CDR3. Each CDR3 protein gets one entry after TCRdb re-called the multiplex PCR reads with MiXCR. The sample includes around 620,000 distinct CDR3 sequences, roughly 16% of them seen just once. V lost 9 bases to trimming and J lost 7 bases, with 10 bases between them. Germline CDR1 and CDR2: ENHRY and SYGVKD. The CDR3 length is 11 residues. A few counts support this clonotype. What it binds is not known. Study conclusions and caveats: For ophthalmopathy, model prediction preceded onset by a median around 7 months. Peripheral blood also featured most of the thyroid clonotypes expanded above 0.001.

The sequenced sample consisted of blood. The J gene is TRBJ2-1, the V gene TRBV10-3, with D possibly matching TRBD2 (7 bases). The TCR comes from a woman aged 30 to 39 with Graves' hyperthyroidism. CDR3 bases: TGTGCCATGGGGGGGCGAAATGAGCAGTTCTTC. Its translation: CAMGGRNEQFF.